The table lists the clone carrying this T cell receptor (beta chain) with a few counts. Its matching antigen is unknown. The data were obtained in a study of blood T cells in healthy people across ages. Overall study findings and caveats: With donor CMV status unknown, expanded clonotype changes were possibly confounded. Whereas aged donors had fewer naive CD4+ cells, long-lived donors had more of them and higher diversity.

Trimming at V came to 3 bases and at J to 1 base, leaving 11 bases not matched to a gene. CDR1 and CDR2 from the germline V gene are SGHTA and FQGNSA. This CDR3 is built from 18 residues. Isolating PBMCs gave at least 6 million of these cells per sample. Alongside a J-beta primer mix, a sample-barcoded 5' primer served in a second PCR lasting 7 to 11 cycles. Each CDR3 protein gets one entry after TCRdb re-called the 5' RACE reads with MiXCR. The sample records around 1,000,000 distinct CDR3 sequences, 30% to 40% being singletons. The sequence derives from a man aged 18 to 30 in good health. The chain links TRBV7-2 to TRBJ2-3, with TRBD2 matching 9 bases. Sample: blood. The CDR3 DNA sequence: TGTGCCAGCAGCTTTAGACTAGCGGCCCCGCTCGGCACAGATACGCAGTATTTT. Translated, it gives CASSFRLAAPLGTDTQYF.